A selection of T cell receptor beta chains follows, all from one sample in a study of OX40 agonist ivuxolimab in advanced cancers. TCRdb's copy holds only in-frame clones and misses some; the assay was immunoSEQ multiplex PCR. The sample yields fewer than 60,000 clones, approximately 91% seen once. Sequenced material: CD4+ or CD8+ T cells sorted from blood, taken in a trial of the OX40 agonist ivuxolimab. The receptors stem from an adult with an advanced solid tumor such as melanoma, head and neck, liver or kidney cancer. Each CDR3 is given with its conserved first and last residue. D genes are given only for firm matches. Only part of the rows carry a size: once, few, many, or a class if the clone is expanded.

len	d_gene	abundance	v_gene	j_gene	CDR3aa	CDR3nt
14	NA	NA	TRBV28	TRBJ2-5	CASSLGGNQETQYF	TGTGCCAGCAGTTTGGGGGGAAACCAAGAGACCCAGTACTTC
14	NA	NA	TRBV7-2	TRBJ2-7	CASSFGGTSGEQYF	TGTGCCAGCAGCTTCGGCGGGACCTCAGGGGAGCAGTACTTC
14	TRBD2	NA	TRBV14	TRBJ2-1	CASSQALAGSEQFF	TGTGCCAGCAGCCAAGCACTAGCGGGGAGTGAGCAGTTCTTC
15	NA	NA	TRBV30	TRBJ1-5	CAWSRRGRAEQPQHF	TGTGCCTGGTCCCGAAGGGGGAGGGCTGAACAGCCCCAGCATTTT
14	NA	NA	TRBV9	TRBJ1-2	CASSVASQSYGYTF	TGTGCCAGCAGCGTAGCGTCCCAGAGCTATGGCTACACCTTC
15	TRBD2	once	TRBV11-3	TRBJ2-1	CASSLDTSGYNEQFF	TGTGCCAGCAGCTTAGATACTAGCGGCTACAATGAGCAGTTCTTC
15	NA	NA	TRBV7-8	TRBJ2-3	CASSITSLREDTQYF	TGTGCCAGCAGCATCACTAGCCTAAGGGAGGATACGCAGTATTTT
16	NA	NA	TRBV6-5	TRBJ2-5	CASSYSRTGTQETQYF	TGTGCCAGCAGTTACTCGAGGACGGGTACCCAAGAGACCCAGTACTTC
12	NA	NA	TRBV6-1	TRBJ2-5	CASSLMGETQYF	TGTGCCAGCAGTTTGATGGGTGAGACCCAGTACTTC
15	NA	NA	TRBV5-5	TRBJ2-1	CASSSLGGTYNEQFF	TGTGCCAGCAGCTCCCTCGGGGGAACCTACAATGAGCAGTTCTTC
13	NA	NA	TRBV6-5	TRBJ2-1	CASSPGAAREQFF	TGTGCCAGCAGCCCGGGGGCAGCCCGAGAGCAGTTCTTC
13	NA	few	TRBV30	TRBJ1-3	CAWSVVSGNTIYF	TGTGCCTGGAGTGTCGTCAGTGGAAACACCATATATTTT
15	NA	NA	TRBV28	TRBJ2-4	CASSYEQVAKNIQYF	TGTGCCAGCAGTTATGAGCAGGTAGCCAAAAACATTCAGTACTTC
16	NA	NA	TRBV4-2	TRBJ2-7	CASSPTQAGNSYEQYF	TGTGCCAGCAGCCCCACCCAAGCGGGTAATTCCTACGAGCAGTACTTC
13	TRBD1	NA	TRBV6-1	TRBJ2-5	CASTHRGMETQYF	TGTGCCAGCACCCACAGGGGGATGGAGACCCAGTACTTC
15	NA	NA	TRBV9	TRBJ1-3	CASSVVGFSGNTIYF	TGTGCCAGCAGCGTAGTTGGATTCTCTGGAAACACCATATATTTT
15	NA	NA	TRBV28	TRBJ1-5	CASSLNPGTGQPQHF	TGTGCCAGCAGTTTGAATCCGGGGACGGGTCAGCCCCAGCATTTT
18	TRBD1	NA	TRBV9	TRBJ2-3	CASSVGVGGFQSTDTQYF	TGTGCCAGCAGCGTAGGCGTAGGGGGCTTCCAGAGCACAGATACGCAGTATTTT
14	NA	NA	TRBV7-2	TRBJ2-7	CASSLGYPPYEQYF	TGTGCCAGCAGCTTAGGGTACCCCCCCTACGAGCAGTACTTC
14	TRBD2	once	TRBV7-2	TRBJ2-7	CASSPRLAGREQYF	TGTGCCAGCAGCCCCCGACTAGCGGGACGGGAGCAGTACTTC
12	NA	NA	TRBV28	TRBJ2-7	CASTFSGFEQYF	TGTGCCAGCACCTTTTCGGGGTTCGAGCAGTACTTC
15	NA	NA	TRBV7-3	TRBJ2-1	CASSSGVGRRNEQFF	TGTGCCAGCAGCTCTGGGGTCGGGAGACGAAATGAGCAGTTCTTC
15	NA	NA	TRBV6-5	TRBJ2-7	CASSYRAEGGYEQYF	TGTGCCAGCAGTTATCGGGCCGAAGGAGGCTACGAGCAGTACTTC
16	TRBD2	NA	TRBV9	TRBJ2-2	CASSVQTSRLPGELFF	TGTGCCAGCAGCGTTCAGACTAGCCGGTTGCCCGGGGAGCTGTTTTTT
14	TRBD2	NA	TRBV29-1	TRBJ2-3	CSTGGGRGTDTQYF	TGCAGCACCGGGGGAGGGAGGGGCACAGATACGCAGTATTTT
13	NA	NA	TRBV14	TRBJ2-3	CASSRGSSDTQYF	TGTGCCAGCAGCCGGGGAAGCTCAGATACGCAGTATTTT
15	TRBD1	NA	TRBV7-6	TRBJ1-5	CASSLTGERNQPQHF	TGTGCCAGCAGCTTGACAGGGGAGCGCAATCAGCCCCAGCATTTT
16	NA	NA	TRBV19	TRBJ2-3	CASSIGLEGLTDTQYF	TGTGCCAGTAGTATAGGGCTAGAGGGCCTCACAGATACGCAGTATTTT
14	NA	NA	TRBV15	TRBJ1-2	CATSRAIATYGYTF	TGTGCCACCAGCAGGGCCATCGCGACCTATGGCTACACCTTC
16	NA	NA	TRBV11-1	TRBJ2-3	CASSSQGQGMTHTQYF	TGTGCCAGCAGCTCACAGGGCCAGGGTATGACGCATACGCAGTATTTT
14	TRBD2	NA	TRBV11-3	TRBJ2-5	CASSPGGGMETQYF	TGTGCCAGCAGCCCCGGGGGGGGAATGGAGACCCAGTACTTC
11	NA	few	TRBV28	TRBJ1-2	CAITENYGYTF	TGTGCCATTACAGAAAACTATGGCTACACCTTC
14	TRBD2	NA	TRBV6-1	TRBJ2-5	CASSWTSGRQTQYF	TGTGCCAGCAGTTGGACTAGCGGGAGACAGACCCAGTACTTC
16	NA	NA	TRBV7-3	TRBJ1-2	CASSESSIAGSSGYTF	TGTGCCAGCAGCGAATCCTCAATCGCAGGGTCCTCTGGCTACACCTTC
13	NA	NA	TRBV2	TRBJ1-5	CASSEIFNQPQHF	TGTGCCAGCAGCGAAATCTTCAATCAGCCCCAGCATTTT
14	NA	NA	TRBV7-2	TRBJ2-3	CASSLRTSRDTQYF	TGTGCCAGCAGCTTACGAACTAGCAGGGATACGCAGTATTTT
13	NA	NA	TRBV10-2	TRBJ1-5	CASRDTDRPPQHF	TGCGCCAGCAGGGACACAGATAGGCCGCCCCAGCATTTT
17	TRBD1	NA	TRBV7-9	TRBJ2-5	CASSLSWGQGARETQYF	TGTGCCAGCAGCTTAAGTTGGGGACAGGGGGCGCGGGAGACCCAGTACTTC
14	TRBD2	few	TRBV11-2	TRBJ2-7	CASSTRAGGYEQYF	TGTGCCAGCAGCACTCGGGCGGGAGGCTACGAGCAGTACTTC
13	NA	NA	TRBV5-6	TRBJ2-1	CASSLVEVHEQFF	TGTGCCAGCAGCTTGGTCGAGGTGCACGAGCAGTTCTTC
15	NA	NA	TRBV19	TRBJ2-1	CASSLRAGGYNEQFF	NA
12	NA	NA	TRBV10-3	TRBJ2-4	CAIGSTKNIQYF	TGTGCCATCGGTTCAACCAAAAACATTCAGTACTTC
17	TRBD1	NA	TRBV7-8	TRBJ2-7	CASSPTLGTGNGYEQYF	TGTGCCAGCAGCCCCACCTTGGGGACAGGGAATGGATACGAGCAGTACTTC
12	TRBD1	NA	TRBV7-2	TRBJ2-1	CASRKTGHEQFF	TGTGCCAGCAGAAAGACAGGGCACGAGCAGTTCTTC
14	TRBD1	NA	TRBV6-6	TRBJ2-5	CASRILGGTETQYF	TGTGCCAGCAGAATATTAGGGGGCACGGAGACCCAGTACTTC
14	NA	few	TRBV19	TRBJ1-2	CASSPFQGLHGYTF	TGTGCCAGTAGCCCGTTTCAGGGGCTGCATGGCTACACCTTC
16	TRBD2	NA	TRBV9	TRBJ2-2	CASSPRTSGNTGELFF	TGTGCCAGCAGCCCCCGGACTAGCGGGAACACCGGGGAGCTGTTTTTT
13	NA	NA	TRBV6-4	TRBJ1-2	CASSVDLGYGYTF	TGTGCCAGCAGTGTGGACCTGGGCTATGGCTACACCTTC
16	TRBD2	NA	TRBV11-3	TRBJ2-1	CASSLGGSGAYNEQFF	TGTGCCAGCAGCTTAGGGGGTAGCGGGGCTTACAATGAGCAGTTCTTC
15	NA	NA	TRBV7-2	TRBJ2-1	CASSLRGASYNEQFF	TGTGCCAGCAGCTTAAGAGGGGCCTCCTACAATGAGCAGTTCTTC
12	NA	NA	TRBV5-4	TRBJ2-7	CASSPSGYEQYF	TGTGCCAGCAGCCCATCGGGTTACGAGCAGTACTTC
16	NA	NA	TRBV18	TRBJ2-2	CASSPPVAGVPGELFF	TGTGCCAGCTCACCACCGGTTGCTGGGGTACCCGGGGAGCTGTTTTTT
14	NA	NA	TRBV10-3	TRBJ1-1	CAIRPTGKGAEAFF	TGTGCCATCAGGCCCACAGGGAAGGGAGCTGAAGCTTTCTTT
17	TRBD2	NA	TRBV13	TRBJ2-1	CASSLEEGAGVASEQFF	TGTGCCAGCAGCTTAGAGGAGGGAGCGGGAGTTGCCAGTGAGCAGTTCTTC
14	NA	NA	TRBV19	TRBJ2-5	CASGEAWEQETQYF	TGTGCCAGCGGGGAGGCCTGGGAACAAGAGACCCAGTACTTC
15	NA	NA	TRBV7-2	TRBJ2-7	CASSLGIGQTYEQYF	TGTGCCAGCAGCTTAGGAATTGGACAAACCTACGAGCAGTACTTC
13	NA	NA	TRBV7-9	TRBJ2-3	CASSLAATDTQYF	TGTGCCAGCAGCTTAGCCGCCACAGATACGCAGTATTTT